The 31 T cell receptor beta chains in this list originate from one sample, sequenced in a study of cytomegalovirus exposure and HLA in healthy donors. TCRdb's copy holds only in-frame clones and misses some; the assay was immunoSEQ multiplex PCR. The sample shows around 180,000 clones, 86% of them seen only once. The sequenced material came from PBMCs. The receptors were sampled from a woman aged 18-30 years in good health and CMV-seronegative.

This clone came up once. The rearrangement joins TRBV7-9 to TRBJ1-2; 8 bases match TRBD1. The V and J ends lost 4 bases and 7 bases, in that order; junction bases with no gene match: 5. In germline, CDR1 is SEHNR, CDR2 FQNEAQ (reference sequence). The CDR3 runs to 13 residues. The CDR3 sequence: CASSSATGAGYTF. The DNA for the CDR3 is TGTGCCAGCAGCTCAGCGACAGGGGCTGGCTACACCTTC.

This clone was seen more than once but under ten times. V and J are TRBV18 and TRBJ2-7; 12 bases fit TRBD2. There are 15 residues in the CDR3. The V segment lost 4 bases and the J segment 6 bases; nucleotides outside the gene matches: 7. The V gene's germline CDR1 is KGHSH and CDR2 LQKENI. The CDR3 sequence is CASSQDASGGAEQYF. In DNA form, the CDR3 reads TGTGCCAGCTCACAAGACGCTAGCGGGGGGGCCGAGCAGTACTTC.

The V gene is TRBV29-1, the J gene TRBJ2-2, with 8 bases that match TRBD1. The germline V gene encodes CDR1 SQVTM and CDR2 ANQGSEA. J gave up 6 bases and V 6 bases, and 6 bases lay outside the gene matches. The CDR3 is 13 residues long. This CDR3 reads CSVADREAGELFF. CDR3 coding DNA: TGCAGCGTCGCGGACAGGGAGGCCGGGGAGCTGTTTTTT.

J is TRBJ1-5 and V is TRBV7-2; the D gene is possibly TRBD1 (6 bases). V dropped 3 bases and J dropped 2 bases, with 11 bases sitting between them. From germline, CDR1 is SGHTA and CDR2 FQGNSA. The CDR3 spans 15 residues. In nucleotides, the CDR3 is TGTGCCAGCAGCTTGGGGGACACAGGCAATCAGCCCCAGCATTTT. Translated, it gives CASSLGDTGNQPQHF.

The V gene is TRBV21-1, the J gene TRBJ1-5; the table's D call of TRBD1 was not tested on the DNA. TRBV21-1 is shown as a pseudogene. This CDR3 has 14 amino acids. The CDR3 reads CASVRQVGNQPQHF. The CDR3, as DNA: TGTGCCAGCGTTAGGCAGGTCGGCAATCAGCCCCAGCATTTT.

This rearrangement joins TRBV5-4 to TRBJ2-7; D possibly corresponds to TRBD2 (5 bases). Per the germline V gene, CDR1 is SGHNT and CDR2 is YYREEE (reference sequence). The CDR3 loop spans 12 amino acids. V was clipped by 2 bases and J by 3 bases, with 6 bases between them. CDR3 nucleotides: TGTGCCAGCAGCTTTCGGGGCTACGAGCAGTACTTC. It is translated as CASSFRGYEQYF.

The CDR3 loop reads CATSTDTLNTEAFF. As DNA, the CDR3 is TGTGCCACCAGCACGGACACTCTGAACACTGAAGCTTTCTTT. This chain uses TRBV10-3 with TRBJ1-1, with D possibly TRBD1 on 5 matching bases. CDR3 size: 14 residues. Trimming removed 10 bases from V and 0 bases from J, with 15 bases in between. Germline CDR1 reads ENHRY; CDR2 reads SYGVKD.

A note on this clone: At one end the junction does not follow the germline gene, possibly because of a read error. The chain has TRBV27 and TRBJ1-1, with 7 positions matching TRBD1. Germline V CDR1 and CDR2: MNHEY, SMNVEV (reference sequence). This CDR3 contains 14 residues. The CDR3 nucleotides are TGTGCCAGCAGTATATCTCCAGGGGGCACTGAAGCTTTCTTT. It translates to CASSISPGGTEAFF.

The CDR3 protein is CASRLGTSGPQETQYF. In DNA, the CDR3 is TGTGCCAGCAGACTCGGGACTAGCGGGCCCCAAGAGACCCAGTACTTC. The chain recombines TRBV5-4 with TRBJ2-5, with 12 bases matching TRBD2. CDR1 is SGHNT and CDR2 is YYREEE in the germline V gene (reference sequence). This CDR3 is 16 amino acids long. Trimming at V came to 5 bases and at J to 1 base, leaving 6 bases not matched to a gene. The variable domain in full, completed from reference TRBV5-4 and TRBJ2-5, reads ETGVTQSPTHLIKTRGQQVTLRCSSQSGHNTVSWYQQALGQGPQFIFQYYREEENGRGNFPPRFSGLQFPNYSSELNVNALELDDSALYLCASRLGTSGPQETQYFGPGTRLLVL.

The chain uses TRBV30 and TRBJ1-2, with D possibly matching TRBD1 (6 bases). The CDR3 runs 13 residues. The germline gives CDR1 GTSNPN, CDR2 SVGIG (reference sequence). Trimming left V 0 bases short and J 4 bases short, with 9 bases between. CDR3 region: CAWSVLRGYGYTF. DNA for the CDR3: TGTGCCTGGAGTGTGCTCAGGGGCTATGGCTACACCTTC.

The V and J genes are TRBV29-1 and TRBJ2-2; tentatively, D is TRBD2 (5 bases). This CDR3 has 14 residues. Germline V gene data show CDR1 as SQVTM and CDR2 as ANQGSEA. CDR3 in amino acids: CSVRSGTDTGELFF. CDR3 coding DNA: TGCTCCGTGAGAAGCGGAACCGACACCGGGGAGCTGTTTTTT.

The chain employs TRBV14 and TRBJ2-3; 8 positions match TRBD2. Germline trimming cut 1 base from V and 0 bases from J; bases unmatched to any gene: 15. CDR1 is SGHDN, CDR2 FVKESK, per germline. There are 20 residues in the CDR3. Here the CDR3 DNA reads TGTGCCAGCAGCCAAGGCTTTGGAGCGGGGGCCCTTCTGAGCACAGATACGCAGTATTTT. As protein: CASSQGFGAGALLSTDTQYF.

The genes are TRBV5-1 and TRBJ2-3, with D perhaps matching TRBD1 (5 bases). V gave up 0 bases and J gave up 0 bases, with 11 bases separating them. The germline V gene has CDR1 SGHRS and CDR2 YFSETQ. The CDR3 has 16 residues. CDR3 in amino acids: CASSLGQISSTDTQYF. In DNA form, the CDR3 reads TGCGCCAGCAGCTTGGGACAGATCTCTAGCACAGATACGCAGTATTTT.

The gene calls are TRBV5-1 and TRBJ2-5, with TRBD2 identical over 7 bases. Per germline, CDR1 SGHRS and CDR2 YFSETQ. This CDR3 has 14 amino acids. V dropped 4 bases and J dropped 0; count of bases not matched to a gene: 3. The CDR3 nucleotides are TGCGCCAGCAGCCGGGCGGGGGACCAAGAGACCCAGTACTTC. Protein: CASSRAGDQETQYF.

The chain employs TRBV18 and TRBJ2-5; D might be TRBD1 (5 bases). The germline V and J ends were trimmed by 2 bases and 1 base, with 17 bases remaining between them. The CDR3 sequence is 17 residues long. The germline V gene has CDR1 KGHSH and CDR2 LQKENI. CDR3 sequence reads: CASSPSRIGHRQETQYF. The CDR3 DNA reads as TGTGCCAGCTCACCATCCAGAATAGGACACCGCCAAGAGACCCAGTACTTC.

This clone was observed once. The rearrangement uses TRBV7-2 and TRBJ2-3; D not resolved. Trimming removed 5 bases from V and 6 bases from J, with 9 bases in between. CDR1 SGHTA and CDR2 FQGNSA come from the germline V gene. The CDR3 consists of 12 residues. The CDR3 nucleotides are TGTGCCAGCAGCCTAGGGCCGGATACGCAGTATTTT. It translates to CASSLGPDTQYF.

This clone appeared once. V gene TRBV5-6 combines with J gene TRBJ2-1, with no clear D. The ends were cut back, 2 bases at V and 6 bases at J, with 9 bases in the middle. Germline V gene sequence: CDR1 SGHDT, CDR2 YYEEEE. This CDR3 has 13 residues. CDR3: CASSLNRFNEQFF. CDR3 DNA: TGTGCCAGCAGCTTAAACCGGTTCAATGAGCAGTTCTTC.

This chain links TRBV5-1 with TRBJ2-2, with TRBD2 matching over 8 bases. The J segment lost 4 bases and the V segment lost 3 bases, leaving 5 bases of the junction unmatched. The CDR3 extends over 15 amino acids. CDR1 is SGHRS, CDR2 YFSETQ, per germline. The CDR3 nucleotides are TGCGCCAGCAGCTCCGGGGGGGCGGGCACCGGGGAGCTGTTTTTT. Translation gives CASSSGGAGTGELFF.

The chain recombines TRBV2 with TRBJ1-1, with D possibly matching TRBD1 (5 bases). The CDR3 sequence is 12 residues long. Germline lookup yields CDR1 SNHLY and CDR2 FYNNEI. V lost 7 bases and J lost 10, with 16 bases in between. The CDR3 region is CASKGGLGGAFF. CDR3 DNA: TGTGCCAGCAAGGGAGGCTTGGGGGGAGCTTTCTTT.

The gene calls are TRBV18 and TRBJ2-7, with TRBD1 matching over 8 bases. The junction had 4 bases not matched to a gene; V was cut back by 1 base and J by 5 bases. The V gene's germline CDR1 is KGHSH and CDR2 LQKENI. CDR3 length equals 14 residues. CDR3 protein: CASSPRQGSDEQYF. CDR3 bases: TGTGCCAGCTCACCACGACAGGGGAGCGACGAGCAGTACTTC.

The chain recombines TRBV27 with TRBJ1-3; 10 nucleotides match TRBD1. Trimming took 3 bases from V and 4 from J; bases not matched to a gene: 0. The CDR3 consists of 14 residues. Germline CDR1 reads MNHEY; CDR2 reads SMNVEV (reference sequence). The CDR3 DNA sequence: TGTGCCAGCAGTTTGACAGGGGGCGGAAACACCATATATTTT. Amino acid sequence: CASSLTGGGNTIYF.

This chain connects TRBV6-5 to TRBJ1-3; D is perhaps TRBD1 (6 bases). Germline CDR1 reads MNHEY; CDR2 reads SVGAGI. This CDR3 is built from 15 residues. Trimming pared 4 bases from V and 1 base from J, leaving 11 bases between. This CDR3 reads CASSSQGRSGNTIYF. As DNA, the CDR3 is TGTGCCAGCAGTTCACAGGGACGGTCTGGAAACACCATATATTTT.

The chain links TRBV4-1 to TRBJ2-7; 8 bases agree with TRBD2. The CDR3 length is 17 residues. V was clipped by 4 bases and J by 2 bases; unmatched bases: 13. CDR1 MGHRA and CDR2 YSYEKL come from the germline V gene. CDR3 sequence (DNA): TGCGCCAGCAGCCCCATCAGTCTGGGACTAGTGGCCTACGAGCAGTACTTC. The encoded protein is CASSPISLGLVAYEQYF.

This clone was observed at least ten times. J is TRBJ2-1 and V is TRBV6-4; 14 positions match TRBD2. V lost 4 bases, J lost 8 bases, and 4 bases stayed unmatched. This CDR3 is 15 amino acids long. Germline lookup yields CDR1 MRHNA and CDR2 SNTAGT. The CDR3 here is CASSGLAGGLDEQFF. CDR3 DNA sequence: TGTGCCAGCAGTGGACTAGCGGGGGGGCTTGATGAGCAGTTCTTC.

The V call is TRBV15, the J call TRBJ1-2; the match to TRBD1 covers 10 bases. The CDR3 runs 17 residues. V lost 5 bases and J lost 1; bases outside the gene matches: 10. CDR1 and CDR2 (germline): LNHNV, YYDKDF (reference sequence). CDR3: CATSGPTGGPLNYGYTF. CDR3 coding DNA: TGTGCCACCAGCGGCCCGACAGGGGGCCCTCTTAACTATGGCTACACCTTC.

CDR3 sequence reads: CASAVTGELFF. The DNA of the CDR3 is TGTGCTAGTGCCGTCACCGGGGAGCTGTTTTTT. This chain links TRBV12-5 with TRBJ2-2, with D uncertain. The V end lost 7 bases, the J end lost 4 bases, and 4 bases lay between the germline ends. Germline CDR1 and CDR2: LGHNT and FRNRAP. The CDR3 spans 11 residues.

This chain connects TRBV6-1 to TRBJ2-1, with 7 nucleotides matching TRBD2. Germline V gene lookup returns CDR1 MNHNS and CDR2 SASEGT. The CDR3 consists of 14 residues. V dropped 4 bases and J dropped 0; count of bases not matched to a gene: 0. The CDR3 DNA reads as TGTGCCAGCAGTGGCGGGAGCTCCTACAATGAGCAGTTCTTC. It specifies CASSGGSSYNEQFF.

CDR3 protein: CASSPGGWYEKLFF. In DNA, the CDR3 is TGTGCCAGCAGCCCCGGGGGGTGGTATGAAAAACTGTTTTTT. V and J are TRBV7-9 and TRBJ1-4; the D gene is possibly TRBD1 (5 bases). CDR1 and CDR2 from the germline V gene are SEHNR and FQNEAQ (reference sequence). The CDR3 extends over 14 amino acids. With 5 bases removed from V and 6 bases from J, the gap between germline ends came to 13 bases.

In this sample, this clone turned up once. The chain carries TRBV5-4 and TRBJ2-3; possible D gene TRBD2, 5 bases. Germline V gene lookup returns CDR1 SGHNT and CDR2 YYREEE (reference sequence). The CDR3 covers 12 residues. The germline V and J ends were trimmed by 10 bases and 0 bases, with 9 bases remaining between them. DNA of the CDR3: TGTGCCCCAGCGGATAGCACAGATACGCAGTATTTT. Translated: CAPADSTDTQYF.

V and J are TRBV25-1 and TRBJ2-1; 9 bases fit TRBD2. The CDR3 sequence is 15 residues long. V lost 8 bases to trimming and J lost 6 bases; unmatched junction nucleotides: 11. CDR1 and CDR2 (germline): MGHDK, SYGVNS. Written as DNA, the CDR3 is TGTGCCAGCGCAAGAGGGGGCGGGGGGGCCAATGAGCAGTTCTTC. Translating gives CASARGGGGANEQFF.

As DNA, the CDR3 is TGTGCCAGCAGTGGGACACGCGAAAAACTGTTTTTT. This encodes CASSGTREKLFF. This chain uses TRBV7-9 with TRBJ1-4; D may be TRBD1 (6 bases). The CDR3 has 12 residues. Germline V gives CDR1 SEHNR, CDR2 FQNEAQ (reference sequence). V was trimmed by 6 bases and J by 8 bases, leaving 10 bases between them.